A single sample is the source of the 28 T cell receptor beta chains below, sequenced in a study of blood T cells in healthy people across ages. A second 7 to 11 cycle PCR used barcoded and J-beta primers. MiXCR, run by TCRdb on the 5' RACE reads, gives a single entry per CDR3 protein. The sample carries roughly 800,000 distinct CDR3 sequences, about 53% recorded once. What was sequenced was blood. The receptors derive from a man at least 80 years old in good health.

This clonotype was seen a single time. The rearrangement links TRBV7-9 to TRBJ1-2; D unclear. CDR1 is SEHNR, CDR2 FQNEAQ, per germline (reference sequence). V was trimmed by 4 bases and J by 0 bases, leaving 18 bases between them. The length of the CDR3 is 17 residues. The CDR3 sequence is CASSSLMQSGSNYGYTF. CDR3 coding DNA: TGTGCCAGCAGCTCCCTTATGCAGTCTGGATCTAACTATGGCTACACCTTC.

As concerns this clonotype: The germline gene is not matched at one end of the junction; a read error may be the cause. This rearrangement joins TRBV10-1 to TRBJ1-5; D is undetermined. The length of the CDR3 is 13 residues. The V gene's germline CDR1 is WNHNN and CDR2 SYGVQD (reference sequence). The CDR3 protein is CASSEEGNQPQHF. The CDR3 coding sequence is TGCGCCAGCAGTGAGGAGGGAAATCAGCCGCAGCATTTT.

The chain links TRBV12-3 or TRBV12-4 to TRBJ2-7; TRBD1 aligns across 9 bases. The CDR3 is 15 amino acids. The J segment lost 5 bases and the V segment lost 6 bases, leaving 11 bases of the junction unmatched. The CDR3 region is CASSPRTGEFNEQYF. CDR3 nucleotide sequence: TGTGCCAGCAGCCCTAGGACAGGGGAATTCAACGAGCAGTACTTC.

This clonotype has just a few counts. The chain recombines TRBV4-1 with TRBJ2-4, with D perhaps given as TRBD1 or TRBD2 (6 bases each). The CDR3 loop spans 16 amino acids. Germline V gene lookup returns CDR1 MGHRA and CDR2 YSYEKL. V was clipped by 0 bases and J by 4 bases, with 13 bases between them. In DNA form, the CDR3 reads TGCGCCAGCAGCCAAGAGGCTCAAGGGGGGAAAAACATTCAGTACTTC. Translation: CASSQEAQGGKNIQYF.

This clonotype was seen repeatedly, ten times or more. J is TRBJ2-1 and V is TRBV7-3; D gene uncertain. V lost 4 bases, J lost 0 bases, and 4 bases lay in between. Germline V gene data show CDR1 as SGHTA and CDR2 as FQGTGA. This CDR3 region has 13 residues. The CDR3 DNA reads TGTGCCAGCAGCTCGAGCTCCTACAATGAGCAGTTCTTC. Encoded protein: CASSSSSYNEQFF.

The rearrangement links TRBV29-1 to TRBJ1-5; a possible D gene is TRBD1 (5 bases). CDR3 length: 13 residues. CDR1 and CDR2 from the germline V gene are SQVTM and ANQGSEA. Deletions cut 4 bases from V and 3 bases from J, with 10 bases between. The CDR3 sequence: CSVGPGNNQPQHF. For the CDR3, the DNA is TGCAGCGTTGGACCAGGGAACAATCAGCCCCAGCATTTT.

The gene calls are TRBV11-2 and TRBJ1-5, with TRBD1 matching 7 bases. This CDR3 contains 14 residues. Germline V gene data show CDR1 as SGHAT and CDR2 as FQNNGV. Losses at the gene ends were 6 bases for V and 4 bases for J; bases not matched to a gene: 6. CDR3 sequence: CASSRDSPNQPQHF. The CDR3 nucleotides are TGTGCCAGCAGTCGGGACAGTCCAAATCAGCCCCAGCATTTT.

The count of this clonotype is one. The chain has TRBV14 and TRBJ1-4; D uncertain. With 3 bases removed from V and 4 bases from J, the gap between germline ends came to 24 bases. Germline V CDR1 and CDR2: SGHDN, FVKESK. This CDR3 is built from 19 residues. The CDR3 sequence is CASSQHLKRQLSGNEKLFF. The CDR3 DNA reads TGTGCCAGCAGCCAGCATTTGAAAAGGCAATTATCCGGTAATGAAAAACTGTTTTTT.

This chain uses TRBV10-3 with TRBJ2-7, with D possibly TRBD1 on 5 matching bases. Trimming stripped 3 bases from V and 0 bases from J, with 15 bases between. The CDR3 has 16 residues. Germline CDR1 is ENHRY and CDR2 is SYGVKD. CDR3 sequence reads: CAISDRTGQSSYEQYF. DNA of the CDR3: TGTGCCATCAGTGACCGTACAGGACAAAGCTCCTACGAGCAGTACTTC.

This clonotype turned up a few times. The chain uses TRBV10-1 and TRBJ2-1, with 13 bases lining up with TRBD2. Germline CDR1 WNHNN, CDR2 SYGVQD (reference sequence). The CDR3 has 18 residues. The V and J ends lost 3 bases and 2 bases, in that order; junction bases with no gene match: 7. CDR3 in amino acids: CASSDHTGLAGTYNEQFF. The CDR3 nucleotides read TGCGCCAGCAGTGATCACACGGGACTAGCGGGGACCTACAATGAGCAGTTCTTC.

This clonotype was picked up a small number of times. The genes are TRBV5-1 and TRBJ2-5; the match to TRBD2 covers 10 bases. There are 16 residues in the CDR3. Germline loops: CDR1 SGHRS, CDR2 YFSETQ. J gave up 3 bases and V 5 bases, and 10 bases lay outside the gene matches. The CDR3 region is CASSPPGLAGEETQYF. The CDR3 DNA reads TGCGCCAGCAGTCCTCCGGGGCTAGCGGGGGAAGAGACCCAGTACTTC.

This clonotype turned up a few times. The rearrangement joins TRBV6-5 to TRBJ2-7; a weak D match, TRBD2 (5 bases). V lost 10 bases and J 5 bases, leaving 15 bases between the germline ends. The germline gives CDR1 MNHEY, CDR2 SVGAGI. This CDR3 comprises 12 residues. CDR3 in amino acids: CATARVIHEQYF. The CDR3 DNA reads TGTGCCACCGCGAGGGTAATCCACGAGCAGTACTTC.

The chain is built from TRBV5-1 and TRBJ2-7; TRBD1 aligns across 9 bases. The J call is doubtful: the DNA matches TRBJ2-5 better. The CDR3 runs 14 residues. Germline V lookup: CDR1 SGHRS, CDR2 YFSETQ. The CDR3 reads CASSLFGQGQTQYF. In DNA, the CDR3 is TGCGCCAGCAGCTTGTTTGGACAGGGGCAGACCCAGTACTTC.

The CDR3 DNA sequence: TGTGCCAGCTCACCGTCGAACAGCTTTAATGAAAAACTGTTTTTT. This translates into CASSPSNSFNEKLFF. V gene TRBV18 combines with J gene TRBJ1-4; D unresolved. The CDR3 contains 15 residues. CDR1 KGHSH and CDR2 LQKENI come from the germline V gene. The V gene lost 3 bases and the J gene lost 4 bases, with 12 bases spanning the gap.

The V gene is TRBV5-4, the J gene TRBJ1-2, with D perhaps matching TRBD1 (5 bases). The CDR3 spans 13 residues. V shed 2 bases and J shed 6 bases, with 11 bases lying between them. Germline V gives CDR1 SGHNT, CDR2 YYREEE (reference sequence). In DNA form, the CDR3 reads TGTGCCAGCAGCTTTTCGGGGGGAGATGGCTACACCTTC. Translating gives CASSFSGGDGYTF.

The chain employs TRBV11-1 and TRBJ2-3, with 7 positions matching TRBD2. There are 17 residues in the CDR3. Trimming took 0 bases from V and 2 from J; bases not matched to a gene: 8. Germline V CDR1 and CDR2: SGHAT, FQDESV (reference sequence). The CDR3 nucleotides are TGTGCCAGCAGCTTAGCGCCCGGGAGGTCCAACACAGATACGCAGTATTTT. This sequence encodes CASSLAPGRSNTDTQYF. The whole variable domain, filled in from reference TRBV11-1 and TRBJ2-3, reads EAEVAQSPRYKITEKSQAVAFWCDPISGHATLYWYRQILGQGPELLVQFQDESVVDDSQLPKDRFSAERLKGVDSTLKIQPAELGDSAMYLCASSLAPGRSNTDTQYFGPGTRLTVL.

The chain combines TRBV7-9 with TRBJ2-3; 12 bases agree with TRBD1. The CDR3 has 17 amino acids. Losses at the gene ends were 2 bases for V and 3 bases for J; bases not matched to a gene: 6. Germline V gives CDR1 SEHNR, CDR2 FQNEAQ (reference sequence). CDR3 nucleotide sequence: TGTGCCAGCAGCTTATATGTGGGACAGGGGGCAACAGATACGCAGTATTTT. This sequence encodes CASSLYVGQGATDTQYF.

The table lists this clonotype with many counts. This rearrangement joins TRBV9 to TRBJ2-5; 7 nucleotides line up with TRBD2. V lost 0 bases and J lost 5; bases outside the gene matches: 4. This CDR3 region has 14 residues. Germline V gene sequence: CDR1 SGDLS, CDR2 YYNGEE. The CDR3 protein is CASSVGDYGETQYF. In DNA form, the CDR3 reads TGTGCCAGCAGCGTAGGGGACTACGGGGAGACCCAGTACTTC.

This clonotype has more than one count but fewer than ten. The chain has TRBV27 and TRBJ1-2, with D possibly being TRBD1 (6 bases). The CDR3 runs to 14 residues. With 6 bases removed from V and 5 bases from J, the gap between germline ends came to 16 bases. Germline V gene sequence: CDR1 MNHEY, CDR2 SMNVEV (reference sequence). The CDR3 loop reads CASSPGRGLYGYTF. CDR3 in DNA: TGTGCCAGCAGCCCCGGCAGGGGTCTTTATGGCTACACCTTC.

The CDR3 spells CASSFGLAGVKHRYAYF. CDR3 sequence (DNA): TGTGCCAGCAGTTTCGGGCTAGCGGGAGTAAAGCACAGATACGCGTATTTT. The chain links TRBV28 to TRBJ2-3; 10 nucleotides line up with TRBD2. V gave up 3 bases and J gave up 14 bases; unmatched junction bases: 20. Germline-derived CDR1 and CDR2 are MDHEN and SYDVKM. The CDR3 is 17 amino acids.

The CDR3 reads CAISGDYGYTF. CDR3 DNA sequence: TGTGCCATCAGTGGAGACTATGGCTACACCTTC. The rearrangement links TRBV10-3 to TRBJ1-2; D not certain. The CDR3 consists of 11 residues. Germline CDR1 reads ENHRY; CDR2 reads SYGVKD. Trimming shortened V by 4 bases and J by 3 bases, and 3 bases separated the two germline ends.

This clonotype has just a few counts. The CDR3 bases are TGTGCCAGCAGTGAATCTGGTGGGAGGATCGCAGATACGCAGTATTTT. It codes for CASSESGGRIADTQYF. This chain joins TRBV25-1 and TRBJ2-3; possible D gene TRBD2, 6 bases. With 1 base removed from V and 4 bases from J, the gap between germline ends came to 15 bases. Germline V lookup: CDR1 MGHDK, CDR2 SYGVNS. The CDR3 contains 16 residues.

This rearrangement joins TRBV12-3 or TRBV12-4 to TRBJ2-3; 9 nucleotides align to TRBD1. The CDR3 totals 14 residues. J gave up 14 bases and V 6 bases, and 15 bases lay outside the gene matches. CDR3 sequence (DNA): TGTGCCAGCAGGGGACAGGGAAAGGACAGATACGCGTATTTT. Translated, it gives CASRGQGKDRYAYF.

The rearrangement links TRBV20-1 to TRBJ2-1, with 11 bases aligning to TRBD1. Germline CDR1 and CDR2: DFQATT and SNEGSKA (reference sequence). CDR3 length: 20 residues. With 0 bases clipped from V and 2 bases from J, the junction kept 15 bases outside the gene matches. The DNA for the CDR3 is TGCAGTGCTAGAGATCCTTCGGGACAGGGGGTCATGGTCGCCTACAATGAGCAGTTCTTC. Encoded protein: CSARDPSGQGVMVAYNEQFF.

This chain links TRBV20-1 with TRBJ2-4, with TRBD2 identical over 10 bases. The J call may be wrong; the DNA end is better matched by TRBJ2-5. CDR3 length equals 15 residues. Germline V gene data show CDR1 as DFQATT and CDR2 as SNEGSKA (reference sequence). CDR3 region: CSARGSSGGSETQYF. Written as DNA, the CDR3 is TGCAGTGCTAGAGGGTCTAGCGGGGGCTCGGAGACCCAGTACTTC.

About this clonotype itself: One end of the junction does not line up with germline, which may come from a read error. This chain links TRBV28 with TRBJ2-3, with D perhaps assigned TRBD1 or TRBD2 (5 bases each). Germline V CDR1 and CDR2: MDHEN, SYDVKM. The CDR3 spans 15 residues. The DNA of the CDR3 is TGTGCCGGCAGTTCCCCCAGGGAGAGGGTAGGTACGCAGTATTTT. It encodes CAGSSPRERVGTQYF.

J is TRBJ2-1 and V is TRBV20-1; 12 bases are shared with TRBD2. Trimming at V came to 5 bases and at J to 3 bases, leaving 2 bases not matched to a gene. This CDR3 region has 14 residues. CDR1 and CDR2 (germline): DFQATT, SNEGSKA (reference sequence). The CDR3 is CSAGLAGHYNEQFF. The DNA of the CDR3 is TGCAGTGCTGGACTAGCGGGACACTACAATGAGCAGTTCTTC.

The chain has TRBV7-9 and TRBJ1-4; D is undetermined. Germline-derived CDR1 and CDR2 are SEHNR and FQNEAQ (reference sequence). V dropped 5 bases and J dropped 3 bases, with 13 bases sitting between them. CDR3 length equals 15 residues. The CDR3 spells CASSLIRAANEKLFF. The CDR3 DNA sequence: TGTGCCAGCAGCCTCATCCGGGCGGCTAATGAAAAACTGTTTTTT. The full variable domain, with the rest looked up from reference TRBV7-9 and TRBJ1-4, is DTGVSQNPRHKITKRGQNVTFRCDPISEHNRLYWYRQTLGQGPEFLTYFQNEAQLEKSRLLSDRFSAERPKGSFSTLEIQRTEQGDSAMYLCASSLIRAANEKLFFGSGTQLSVL.